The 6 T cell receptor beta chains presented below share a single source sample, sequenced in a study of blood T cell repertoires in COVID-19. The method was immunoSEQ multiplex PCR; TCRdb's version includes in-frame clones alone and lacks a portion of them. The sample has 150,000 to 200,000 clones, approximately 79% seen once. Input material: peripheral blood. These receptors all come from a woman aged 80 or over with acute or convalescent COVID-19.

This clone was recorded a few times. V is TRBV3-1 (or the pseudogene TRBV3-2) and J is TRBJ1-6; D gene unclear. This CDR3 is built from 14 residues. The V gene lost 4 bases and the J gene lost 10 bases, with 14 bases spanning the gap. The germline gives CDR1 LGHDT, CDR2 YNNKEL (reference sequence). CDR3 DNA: TGTGCCAGCAGCCCCCTACTTGAGGGATCACCCCTCCACTTT. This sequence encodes CASSPLLEGSPLHF.

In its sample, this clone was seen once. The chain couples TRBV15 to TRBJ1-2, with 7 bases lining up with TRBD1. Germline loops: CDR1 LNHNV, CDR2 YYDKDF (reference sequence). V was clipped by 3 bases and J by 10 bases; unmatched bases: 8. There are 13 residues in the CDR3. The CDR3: CATSRGDSENYTF. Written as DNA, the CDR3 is TGTGCCACCAGCAGGGGGGACAGTGAGAACTACACCTTC.

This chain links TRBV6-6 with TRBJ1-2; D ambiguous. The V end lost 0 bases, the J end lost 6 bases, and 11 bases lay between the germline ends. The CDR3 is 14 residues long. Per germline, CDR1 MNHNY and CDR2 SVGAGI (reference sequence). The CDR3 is CASSYSATADGYTF. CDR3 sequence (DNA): TGTGCCAGCAGTTACTCGGCAACAGCCGATGGCTACACCTTC.

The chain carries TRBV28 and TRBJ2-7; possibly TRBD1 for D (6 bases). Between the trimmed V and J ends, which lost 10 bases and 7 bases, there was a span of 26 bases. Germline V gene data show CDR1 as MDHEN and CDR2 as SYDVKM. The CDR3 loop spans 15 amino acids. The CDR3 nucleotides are TGTGCCACCTCCCCCTCACAGGGTCCCGTGGGGGAGCAGTACTTC. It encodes CATSPSQGPVGEQYF. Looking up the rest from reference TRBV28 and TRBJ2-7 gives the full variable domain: DVKVTQSSRYLVKRTGEKVFLECVQDMDHENMFWYRQDPGLGLRLIYFSYDVKMKEKGDIPEGYSVSREKKERFSLILESASTNQTSMYLCATSPSQGPVGEQYFGPGTRLTVT.

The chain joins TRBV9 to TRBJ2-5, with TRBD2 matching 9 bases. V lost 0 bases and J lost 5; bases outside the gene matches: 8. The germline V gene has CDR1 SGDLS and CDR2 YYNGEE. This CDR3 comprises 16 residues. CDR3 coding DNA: TGTGCCAGCAGCGTAGAAGCGGGGGGCGGTATGGAGACCCAGTACTTC. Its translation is CASSVEAGGGMETQYF.

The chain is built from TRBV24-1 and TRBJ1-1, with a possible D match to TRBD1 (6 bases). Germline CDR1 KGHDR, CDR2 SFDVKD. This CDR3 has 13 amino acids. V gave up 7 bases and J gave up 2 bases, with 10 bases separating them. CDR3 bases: TGTGCCACCAGGGAGACAGGAAACACTGAAGCTTTCTTT. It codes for CATRETGNTEAFF.